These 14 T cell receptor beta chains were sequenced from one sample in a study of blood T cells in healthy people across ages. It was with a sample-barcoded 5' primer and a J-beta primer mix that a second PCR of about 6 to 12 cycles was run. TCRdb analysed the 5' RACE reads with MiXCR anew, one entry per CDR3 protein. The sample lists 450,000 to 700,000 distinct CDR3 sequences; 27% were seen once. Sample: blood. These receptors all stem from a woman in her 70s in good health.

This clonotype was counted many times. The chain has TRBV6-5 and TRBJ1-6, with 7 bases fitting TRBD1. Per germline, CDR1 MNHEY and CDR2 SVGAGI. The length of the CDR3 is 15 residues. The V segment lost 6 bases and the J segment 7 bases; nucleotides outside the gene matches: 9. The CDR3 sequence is CASSHRGFGNSPLHF. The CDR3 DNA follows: TGTGCCAGCAGCCACAGGGGTTTCGGAAATTCACCCCTCCACTTT.

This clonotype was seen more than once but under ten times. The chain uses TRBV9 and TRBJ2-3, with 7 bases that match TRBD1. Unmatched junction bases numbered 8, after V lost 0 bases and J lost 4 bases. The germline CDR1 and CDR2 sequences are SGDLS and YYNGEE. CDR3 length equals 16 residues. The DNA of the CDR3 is TGTGCCAGCAGCGTAGTCGGAAGGGGGCTTGCAGATACGCAGTATTTT. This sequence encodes CASSVVGRGLADTQYF.

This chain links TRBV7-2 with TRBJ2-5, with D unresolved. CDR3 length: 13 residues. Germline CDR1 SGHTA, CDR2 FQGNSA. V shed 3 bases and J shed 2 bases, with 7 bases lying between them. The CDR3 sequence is CASSFSWQETQYF. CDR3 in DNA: TGTGCCAGCAGCTTTAGCTGGCAAGAGACCCAGTACTTC. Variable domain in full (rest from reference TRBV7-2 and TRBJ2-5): GAGVSQSPSNKVTEKGKDVELRCDPISGHTALYWYRQSLGQGLEFLIYFQGNSAPDKSGLPSDRFSAERTGGSVSTLTIQRTQQEDSAVYLCASSFSWQETQYFGPGTRLLVL.

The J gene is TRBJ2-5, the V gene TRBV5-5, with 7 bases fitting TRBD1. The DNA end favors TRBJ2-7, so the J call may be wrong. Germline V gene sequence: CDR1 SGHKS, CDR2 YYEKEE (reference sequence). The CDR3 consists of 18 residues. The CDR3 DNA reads TGTGCCAGCAGTCTTCTACGGACAGGATCGCTCCGGCGCGACGAGCAGTACTTC. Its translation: CASSLLRTGSLRRDEQYF.

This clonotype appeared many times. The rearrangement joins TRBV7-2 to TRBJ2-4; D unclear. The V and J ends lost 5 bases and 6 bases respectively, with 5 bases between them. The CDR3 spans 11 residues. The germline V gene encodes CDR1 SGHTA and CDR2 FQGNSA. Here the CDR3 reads CASSAGNIQYF. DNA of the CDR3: TGTGCCAGCAGCGCTGGAAACATTCAGTACTTC.

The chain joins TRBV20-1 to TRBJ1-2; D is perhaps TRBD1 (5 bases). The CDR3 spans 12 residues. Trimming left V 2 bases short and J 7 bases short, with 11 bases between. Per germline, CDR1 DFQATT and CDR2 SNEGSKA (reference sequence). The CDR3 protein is CSARSQGGGYTF. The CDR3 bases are TGCAGTGCTAGATCTCAGGGAGGTGGCTACACCTTC.

CDR3 coding DNA: TGCAGTGCTAGAGAGGGCGGGGGGACCGGGAATGAGCAGTTCTTC. Protein: CSAREGGGTGNEQFF. The rearrangement uses TRBV20-1 and TRBJ2-1; 8 nucleotides agree with TRBD2. This CDR3 region has 15 residues. Germline CDR1 is DFQATT and CDR2 is SNEGSKA (reference sequence). The V and J ends lost 0 bases and 7 bases, in that order; junction bases with no gene match: 8.

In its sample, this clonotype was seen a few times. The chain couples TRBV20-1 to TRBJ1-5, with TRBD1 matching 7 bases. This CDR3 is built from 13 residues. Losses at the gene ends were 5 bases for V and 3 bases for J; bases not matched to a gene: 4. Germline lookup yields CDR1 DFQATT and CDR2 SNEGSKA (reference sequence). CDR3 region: CSAPQGNNQPQHF. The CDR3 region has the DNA TGCAGTGCTCCACAGGGGAACAATCAGCCCCAGCATTTT.

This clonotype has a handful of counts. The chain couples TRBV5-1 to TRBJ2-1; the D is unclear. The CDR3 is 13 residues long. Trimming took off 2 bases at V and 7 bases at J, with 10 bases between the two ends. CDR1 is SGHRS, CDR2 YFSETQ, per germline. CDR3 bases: TGCGCCAGCAGCTTCCCGGGCGCTAATGAGCAGTTCTTC. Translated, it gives CASSFPGANEQFF.

CDR3 sequence (DNA): TGTGCCAGCTCACCATCCACAGGGAAAGAGACCCAGTACTTC. Translation: CASSPSTGKETQYF. The chain recombines TRBV18 with TRBJ2-5; a weak D match, TRBD1 (6 bases). This CDR3 is built from 14 residues. Per germline, CDR1 KGHSH and CDR2 LQKENI. V gave up 2 bases and J gave up 3 bases, with 10 bases separating them.

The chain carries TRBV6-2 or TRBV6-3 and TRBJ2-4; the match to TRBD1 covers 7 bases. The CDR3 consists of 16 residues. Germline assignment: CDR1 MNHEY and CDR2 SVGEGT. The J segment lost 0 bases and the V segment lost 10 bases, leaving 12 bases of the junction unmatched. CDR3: CATRDSFSLAKNIQYF. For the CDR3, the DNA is TGTGCCACCAGGGACAGCTTTTCTTTAGCCAAAAACATTCAGTACTTC.

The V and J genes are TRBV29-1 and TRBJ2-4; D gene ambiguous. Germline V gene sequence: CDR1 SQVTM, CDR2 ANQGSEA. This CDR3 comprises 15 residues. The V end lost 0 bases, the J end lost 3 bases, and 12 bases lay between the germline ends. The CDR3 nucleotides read TGCAGCGTTGAAGAGATAGACTGGGGCAAAAACATTCAGTACTTC. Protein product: CSVEEIDWGKNIQYF.

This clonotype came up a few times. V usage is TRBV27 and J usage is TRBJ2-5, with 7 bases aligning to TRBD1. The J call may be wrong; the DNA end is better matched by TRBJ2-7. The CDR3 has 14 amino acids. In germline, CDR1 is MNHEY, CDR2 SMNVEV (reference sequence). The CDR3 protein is CASSQRTGRYEQYF. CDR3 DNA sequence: TGTGCCAGCAGCCAACGGACAGGTCGCTACGAGCAGTACTTC.

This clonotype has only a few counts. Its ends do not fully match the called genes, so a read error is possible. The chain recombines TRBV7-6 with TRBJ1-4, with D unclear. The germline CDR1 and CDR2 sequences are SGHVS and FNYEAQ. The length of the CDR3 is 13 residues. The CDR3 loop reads CVSSPRLNEKLFF. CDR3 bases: TGTGTCAGCAGCCCCCGACTGAATGAAAAACTGTTTTTT.